This TCR beta chain derives from a study of cytomegalovirus exposure and HLA in healthy donors. This CDR3 region has 16 residues. Trimming at V came to 2 bases and at J to 6 bases, leaving 11 bases not matched to a gene. The germline V gene has CDR1 MDHEN and CDR2 SYDVKM. A multiplex PCR was run with 60 Vbeta primers and 13 Jbeta primers. Sequencing was performed with immunoSEQ multiplex PCR; in TCRdb, only in-frame clones are kept and a portion is missing. In the table there are roughly 140,000 clones, about 74% of which are singletons. This clone is a singleton in its sample. Its antigen is unknown. General study findings and limits: Highly shared variants forming one cluster were likely a sequencing artifact. The investigators catalogued about 170 TCR beta chains as cytomegalovirus-associated. V segments that were indistinguishable, TRBV6-2 and TRBV6-3 among them, were omitted from analysis. When presence/absence was analysed, sequencing depth was taken to be roughly uniform across donors.

Sequencing was done on a sample of PBMCs. The receptor was isolated from a woman aged 40 to 50 in good health and CMV-seronegative. The chain links TRBV28 to TRBJ2-7; 9 bases line up with TRBD1. The CDR3 nucleotides read TGTGCCAGCAGTTTACGGGGTCCCGGGACAGGGACCGAGCAGTACTTC. Translation gives CASSLRGPGTGTEQYF.